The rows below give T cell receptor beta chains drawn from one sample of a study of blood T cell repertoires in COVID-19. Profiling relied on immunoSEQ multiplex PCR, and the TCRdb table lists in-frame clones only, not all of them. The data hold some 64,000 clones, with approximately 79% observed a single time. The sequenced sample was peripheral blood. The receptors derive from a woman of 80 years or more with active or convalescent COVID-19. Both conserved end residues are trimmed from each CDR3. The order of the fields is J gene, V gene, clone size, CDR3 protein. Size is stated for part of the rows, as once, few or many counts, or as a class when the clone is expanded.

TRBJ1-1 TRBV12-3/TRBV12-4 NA ASSLTVNTEAF
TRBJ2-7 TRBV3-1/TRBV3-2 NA ASIRSGGDEQY
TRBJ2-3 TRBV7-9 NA ASSANRWFQGSTDTQY
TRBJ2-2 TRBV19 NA ASSIASGPTGELF
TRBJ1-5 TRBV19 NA ASSPTGGSQPQH
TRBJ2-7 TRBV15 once ATSRSRASGGYEQY
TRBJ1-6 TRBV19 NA ASSPGTQGISSPLH
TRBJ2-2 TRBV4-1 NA ASSSSSGGAADGELF
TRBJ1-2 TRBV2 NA ASSVRTASYGYT
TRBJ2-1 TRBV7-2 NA ASSLWGGGGGSEQF
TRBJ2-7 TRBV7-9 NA ASSLAQGPYEQY
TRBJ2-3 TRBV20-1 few SASMDGGALDTQY
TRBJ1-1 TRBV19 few ASSILNTEAF
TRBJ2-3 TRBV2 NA ASRVVLGTDTQY
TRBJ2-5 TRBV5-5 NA ASSPGASGVYQETQY
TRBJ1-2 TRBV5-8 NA ASSYQYGYT
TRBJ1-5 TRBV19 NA ASSIWGDREPQH
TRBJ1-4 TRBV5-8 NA ASSSGTGDEKLF
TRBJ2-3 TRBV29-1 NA SVGQLTSTDTQY
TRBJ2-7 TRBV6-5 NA ASSFNRQEGEQY
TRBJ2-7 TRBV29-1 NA SVEVSYEQY
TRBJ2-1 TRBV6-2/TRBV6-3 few ASSYPTGALHSYNEQF
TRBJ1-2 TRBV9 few ASSAVPGQGKGGYT
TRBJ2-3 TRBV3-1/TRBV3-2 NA ASSPVPAGARTDTQY
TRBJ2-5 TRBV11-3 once ASSPGTGFQETQY
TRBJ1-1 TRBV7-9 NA ALTGGQGNTEAF
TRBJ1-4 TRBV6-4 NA ASRVPVGPGKLF
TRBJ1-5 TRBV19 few ASSIGGGYSNQPQH
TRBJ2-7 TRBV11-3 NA ASSPKTGRQGSYEQY
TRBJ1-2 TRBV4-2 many ASSQDTQDTTGYT
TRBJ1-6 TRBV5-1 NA ASSLSGQGDSPLH
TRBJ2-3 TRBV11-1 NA ASSPRQGATDTQY